This TCR beta chain derives from a study of cytomegalovirus exposure and HLA in healthy donors. Whole-study results and caveats: Association of a missense DCLRE1C variant with TCR beta V- and J-gene trimming was reported in a later analysis. From TCR beta sequences, most subjects' HLA-A and HLA-B alleles were reportedly predicted accurately.

Vbeta (60) and Jbeta (13) primers were used in the PCR. Repertoires were generated with immunoSEQ multiplex PCR, while TCRdb's copy carries only in-frame clones and drops some. The table lists roughly 100,000 clones, around 77% of them singletons. Germline values: CDR1 SGHTA, CDR2 FQGNSA. This CDR3 comprises 13 residues. V was pared by 5 bases and J by 9 bases, with 3 bases of the junction left unmatched. Concerning this clone itself: Antigen specificity is unknown.

The sequence was obtained from a woman in her 40s in good health and CMV-seropositive. Sequenced sample: PBMCs. This chain links TRBV7-2 with TRBJ2-1, with 11 positions matching TRBD2. The CDR3 DNA sequence: TGTGCCAGCAGCCCTCTAGCGGGGGGTGAGCAGTTCTTC. Residues: CASSPLAGGEQFF.